Listed here is a single T cell receptor beta chain. Its antigen is unknown. The CDR3 runs 16 residues. Germline-derived CDR1 and CDR2 are SGHNT and YYREEE (reference sequence). V lost 5 bases, J lost 4 bases, and 12 bases stayed unmatched. The sample comes from a study of shared clonotypes between healthy human individuals. On the study more broadly: Donors, aged 18 to 49, were a couple of women and three men.

In the authors' workflow: ImmunoSEQ supplied junction-only sequences lacking quality scores, so filtering was different. TCRdb's copy holds only in-frame clones and misses some; the assay was immunoSEQ multiplex PCR. V, J and clone size derive from that table, while D and trimming were established from the DNA sequence. In the table there are 2 million to 2.5 million clones, about 92% of which are singletons. The study's findings and limits: Deeper or shallower sequencing was expected to change how clonotypes are shared among donors.

Terminally differentiated effector memory CD45RA+ cells were excluded by CCR7 positive selection of CD45RO-negative cells. The sequencing input was naive CD8+ T cells from PBMCs. The receptor comes from a man aged 18 to 29 in good health. Some clones in this sample may be carry-over from other donors' samples. The chain carries TRBV5-4 and TRBJ2-1; 7 bases fit TRBD2. The CDR3, as DNA: TGTGCCAGCAGGTTAAGGCGGGAGAAGACGTACAATGAGCAGTTCTTC. This gives the protein CASRLRREKTYNEQFF.